This paragraph covers one T cell receptor beta chain sequence. This CDR3 is 14 amino acids long. Per germline, CDR1 LNHDA and CDR2 SQIVND (reference sequence). Germline trimming cut 5 bases from V and 5 bases from J; bases unmatched to any gene: 7. In the authors' workflow: Researchers report that nucleated cell counts were estimated from reference gene primer amplification. Profiled with immunoSEQ multiplex PCR; TCRdb holds only in-frame clones, not every one. V and J calls and clone size are copied from that table; D and trimming were computed from the DNA. Here the sample spans approximately 15,000 clones, 87% being singletons. This entry is derived from a study of blood T cell repertoires in COVID-19. Study-wide background: The study drew acute and convalescent COVID-19 samples from the United States, Italy and Spain. T cells, B-cell-depleted T cells, or PBMCs supplied cDNA or gDNA.

The receptor comes from a human donor with active COVID-19. The donor label of this sample is uncertain. Sequenced sample: peripheral blood. The chain is built from TRBV19 and TRBJ1-2, with 8 nucleotides matching TRBD1. This CDR3 is CASSPRTGTYGYTF. The CDR3 DNA follows: TGTGCCAGTAGTCCCCGGACAGGGACATATGGCTACACCTTC.